A selection of T cell receptor beta chains follows, all from one sample in a study of blood T cell repertoires in COVID-19. Clones were read by immunoSEQ multiplex PCR, and TCRdb kept only the in-frame ones, dropping some. Altogether fewer than 140,000 clones are present, 60% to 85% being singletons, with the ten largest covering 5% to 8%. Specimen: peripheral blood. Source of these receptors: a man older than 75 with COVID-19, enrolled during active disease. The CDR3 runs from the conserved cysteine through the conserved F or W. The D gene is left open where the match is weak. Size is stated for part of the rows, as once, few or many counts, or as a class when the clone is expanded.

d_call	v_call	j_call	clone_size	cdr3_nt	cdr3_aa
TRBD2	TRBV5-4	TRBJ2-2	NA	TGTGCCAGCAGCAAGGGACTAGAAAAAGGCGGGGAGCTGTTTTTT	CASSKGLEKGGELFF
NA	TRBV30	TRBJ2-7	few	TGTGCCTGGAGAACTCAGGGCTCCTACGAGCAGTACTTC	CAWRTQGSYEQYF
NA	TRBV30	TRBJ1-1	NA	TGTGCCGGCTCGGCCAGGGTAGAAGCTTTCTTT	CAGSARVEAFF
TRBD1	TRBV28	TRBJ2-7	NA	TGTGCCAGCAGTTGGGGACAGGGGGCTCTCGAGCAGTACTTC	CASSWGQGALEQYF
NA	TRBV10-3	TRBJ1-1	once	TGTGCCATCGGGGAACGGGACACCGGGAACACTGAAGCTTTCTTT	CAIGERDTGNTEAFF
TRBD1	TRBV19	TRBJ2-1	once	TGTGCCAGTAGACCTCGGTGGGGCTGGGGACAGGGTGTAAATGAGCAGTTCTTC	CASRPRWGWGQGVNEQFF
TRBD1	TRBV24-1	TRBJ2-3	NA	TGTGCCACCAGTGAGACAGGGGGAACAGATACGCAGTATTTT	CATSETGGTDTQYF
TRBD1	TRBV6-5	TRBJ1-2	few	TGTGCCAGCTCAGGACGCGAGGGGGCGGGCTATGGCTACACCTTC	CASSGREGAGYGYTF
TRBD1	TRBV6-6	TRBJ1-2	NA	TGTGCCAGCAGCCAGACTGGGACAGTCTATGGCTACACCTTC	CASSQTGTVYGYTF
NA	TRBV6-5	TRBJ2-1	NA	TGTGCCAGCAGATCCCGGGTTGAGCAGTTCTTC	CASRSRVEQFF
TRBD2	TRBV23-1	TRBJ2-3	NA	TGCGCCAGCAGTCAAAGGACTAGCGGGAGTGCAGATACGCAGTATTTT	CASSQRTSGSADTQYF
TRBD1	TRBV4-3	TRBJ1-2	NA	TGCGCCAGCAGCCGAGGACAGGGCTATGGCTACACCTTC	CASSRGQGYGYTF
NA	TRBV21-1	TRBJ1-2	once	TGTGCCAGCAGCACGACAGGGGTCTTAGGAGGCTACACCTTC	CASSTTGVLGGYTF
TRBD1	TRBV23-1	TRBJ2-7	NA	TGCGCCAGCAGACCCCCCGGGTTTATTCGGACAGGGGGCAGGGAGCAGTACTTC	CASRPPGFIRTGGREQYF
TRBD2	TRBV5-1	TRBJ2-3	once	TGCGCCAGCAGCAGCGGGACTAGCGGGAGGGGCACAGATACGCAGTATTTT	CASSSGTSGRGTDTQYF
NA	TRBV15	TRBJ2-7	NA	TGTGCCACCAGCCTCGGACTACTCGGGGAGCAGTACTTC	CATSLGLLGEQYF
NA	TRBV5-1	TRBJ1-1	NA	TGCGCCAGCAGCTTGAACAGGGATCAAGGCCAAGCTTTCTTT	CASSLNRDQGQAFF
TRBD1	TRBV18	TRBJ2-3	NA	TGTGCCAGCTCACCACCGGGACAGGGAGGAGATACGCAGTATTTT	CASSPPGQGGDTQYF
TRBD1	TRBV28	TRBJ2-2	NA	TGTGCCAGCAGCCTTTTCCCCGACAGGGACAGCGGGGAGCTGTTTTTT	CASSLFPDRDSGELFF
TRBD1	TRBV29-1	TRBJ2-7	NA	TGCAGCGTTTTGGGGACAGGAAGCTCCTACGAGCAGTACTTC	CSVLGTGSSYEQYF
NA	TRBV5-1	TRBJ1-6	NA	TGCGCCAGCATGCAGGGTGGGGTGAATTCACCCCTCCACTTT	CASMQGGVNSPLHF
TRBD2	TRBV29-1	TRBJ2-3	NA	TGCAGCGTGATGGCGGGAGGGGGGACAGATACGCAGTATTTT	CSVMAGGGTDTQYF
NA	TRBV3-1/TRBV3-2	TRBJ1-5	many	TGTGCCAGCAGCCAAGATCCCAGGTCACCCCAGCATTTT	CASSQDPRSPQHF
NA	TRBV28	TRBJ1-2	NA	TGTGCCAGCAGCATGACAGGACTTTATGGCTACACCTTC	CASSMTGLYGYTF
NA	TRBV3-1/TRBV3-2	TRBJ2-1	NA	TGTGCCAGCAGCCAAGATCTGGGCGTTTACAATGAGCAGTTCTTC	CASSQDLGVYNEQFF
NA	TRBV7-3	TRBJ1-1	NA	TGTGCCAGCAGCCTGACACCAAACACTGAAGCTTTCTTT	CASSLTPNTEAFF
NA	TRBV5-1	TRBJ2-2	NA	TGCGCCAGCGCGTACGGGGGGAACACCGGGGAGCTGTTTTTT	CASAYGGNTGELFF
NA	TRBV7-2	TRBJ2-5	NA	TGTGCCAGCAGCTCCCCTCCCGGGACAACCCAGTACTTC	CASSSPPGTTQYF
NA	TRBV20-1	TRBJ2-3	NA	TGCAGTGCGGCACGGGTGTTTGAGTATTTT	CSAARVFEYF
NA	TRBV7-2	TRBJ1-5	NA	TGTGCCAGCAGCTTACAGTCCGCAAATCAGCCCCAGCATTTT	CASSLQSANQPQHF
TRBD1	TRBV19	TRBJ1-2	NA	TGTGCCAGTAGTATCTCACCGGGACAGCTCAACTATGGCTACACCTTC	CASSISPGQLNYGYTF
TRBD1	TRBV27	TRBJ2-5	NA	TGTGCCAGCAGTTTATTCCTACCTCGGACAGGGGCAGAGACCCAGTACTTC	CASSLFLPRTGAETQYF
TRBD1	TRBV6-5	TRBJ2-7	few	TGTGCCAGCAGTTCTCCGGGACAGGGTTCCTACGAGCAGTACTTC	CASSSPGQGSYEQYF